This TCR beta chain came from a study of blood T cells in healthy people across ages. Overall study findings and caveats: In older individuals, TCR beta diversity per million T cells was lower, falling roughly linearly with age.

A J-beta primer mix and a sample-barcoded 5' primer were used in a second PCR of roughly 7 to 12 cycles. The authors tagged each cDNA molecule using a template-switch adaptor with 12 random nucleotides. TCRdb reprocessed the 5' RACE reads with MiXCR, giving one entry per CDR3 protein. The table has approximately 1,000,000 distinct CDR3 sequences, 45% seen once. The CDR3 loop spans 16 amino acids. V shed 2 bases and J 7 bases; nucleotides not matched to a gene: 6. With respect to this clonotype: Its antigen is as yet unknown.

The specimen was blood. The chain joins TRBV12-3 or TRBV12-4 to TRBJ2-1; TRBD2 agrees at 12 bases. The sequence derives from a woman aged 55 to 70 in good health. The CDR3: CASSLTSSGRDNEQFF. CDR3 sequence (DNA): TGTGCCAGCAGTTTAACGTCTAGCGGGAGGGATAATGAGCAGTTCTTC.